This paragraph covers one T cell receptor (beta chain) sequence. As yet, its antigen is unknown. The data originate from a study of cytomegalovirus exposure and HLA in healthy donors. The PCR used 60 Vbeta and 13 Jbeta primers. The method was immunoSEQ multiplex PCR; TCRdb's version includes in-frame clones alone and lacks a portion of them. The table has 90,000 to 150,000 clones, around 69% seen once; the top ten hold about 15%. Study-wide findings and caveats: Sequencing probably produced one cluster of sequence variants that were highly shared.

Donors consisted of healthy bone marrow donors. With 5 bases clipped from V and 4 bases from J, the junction kept 6 bases outside the gene matches. Germline V gene data show CDR1 as LNHDA and CDR2 as SQIVND (reference sequence). The CDR3 runs 15 residues. The receptor was isolated from a man aged 50-60 years in good health and CMV-seropositive. Sequencing was done on a sample of PBMCs. The rearrangement links TRBV19 to TRBJ2-2; 8 bases align to TRBD1. The chain's CDR3 is CASSVQGAVTGELFF. The CDR3 nucleotides are TGTGCCAGTAGTGTCCAGGGGGCAGTCACCGGGGAGCTGTTTTTT.